This T cell receptor beta chain derives from a study of blood T cell repertoires in COVID-19. Study information: Sites in the United States, Italy and Spain provided acute and convalescent COVID-19 samples. T cells, B-cell-depleted T cells, or PBMCs provided the cDNA or gDNA that served as material.

Seattle patient enrollment occurred during active infection, with longitudinal follow-up thereafter. The CDR3 has 15 amino acids. The germline V gene has CDR1 MDHEN and CDR2 SYDVKM. V lost 2 bases and J lost 0; bases outside the gene matches: 3. In the source study's methods: Researchers report that nucleated cell counts were estimated from reference gene primer amplification. This table comes from immunoSEQ multiplex PCR, and its TCRdb copy is limited to in-frame clones, with some not included. From that table come the V and J calls and clone size; the DNA was used to work out D and trimming. The data show under 200,000 clones, with around 79% seen just once and 8% to 8.5% held by the top ten.

Sequenced: peripheral blood. The TCR was taken from a woman aged 60 to 75 with COVID-19, enrolled during active disease. The chain employs TRBV28 and TRBJ1-1; 7 nucleotides line up with TRBD1. CDR3 DNA sequence: TGTGCCAGCAGTTTAACAGGGGTTATGAACACTGAAGCTTTCTTT. Translated, it gives CASSLTGVMNTEAFF.